This TCR beta chain derives from a study of neurological immune-mediated disorders. This clonotype was picked up many times. TCRdb redid the calling of the 5' RACE reads with MiXCR, one entry per CDR3 protein. Among 65,000 to 75,000 distinct CDR3 sequences listed, 5.2% were seen once. Trimming removed 2 bases from V and 4 bases from J, with 10 bases in between. Germline V gives CDR1 SGHKS, CDR2 YYEKEE (reference sequence). This CDR3 contains 15 residues. The sample consisted of PBMCs. The origin of this receptor is a human donor with multiple sclerosis. The donor label of this sample is uncertain. V and J are TRBV5-5 and TRBJ2-6, with TRBD1 as a possible D gene (6 bases). DNA for the CDR3: TGTGCCAGCAGCTTCTCAGGGGTAGGGGCCAACGTCCTGACTTTC. This codes for CASSFSGVGANVLTF.